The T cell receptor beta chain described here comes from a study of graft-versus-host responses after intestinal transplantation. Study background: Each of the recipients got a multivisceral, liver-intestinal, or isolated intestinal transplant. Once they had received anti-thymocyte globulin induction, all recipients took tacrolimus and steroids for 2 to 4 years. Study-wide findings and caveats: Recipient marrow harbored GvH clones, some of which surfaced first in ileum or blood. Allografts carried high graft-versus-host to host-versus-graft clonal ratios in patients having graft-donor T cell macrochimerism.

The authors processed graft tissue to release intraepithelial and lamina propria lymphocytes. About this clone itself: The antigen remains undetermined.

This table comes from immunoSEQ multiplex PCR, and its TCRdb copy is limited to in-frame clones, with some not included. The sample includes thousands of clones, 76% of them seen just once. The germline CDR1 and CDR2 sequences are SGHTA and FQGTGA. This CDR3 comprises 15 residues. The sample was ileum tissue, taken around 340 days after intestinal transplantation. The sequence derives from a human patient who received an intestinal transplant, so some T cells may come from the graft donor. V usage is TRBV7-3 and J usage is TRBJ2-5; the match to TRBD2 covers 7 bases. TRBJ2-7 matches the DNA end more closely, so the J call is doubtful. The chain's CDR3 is CASSLGRETPYEQYF. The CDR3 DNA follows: TGTGCCAGCAGCTTAGGGCGGGAGACGCCCTACGAGCAGTACTTC.